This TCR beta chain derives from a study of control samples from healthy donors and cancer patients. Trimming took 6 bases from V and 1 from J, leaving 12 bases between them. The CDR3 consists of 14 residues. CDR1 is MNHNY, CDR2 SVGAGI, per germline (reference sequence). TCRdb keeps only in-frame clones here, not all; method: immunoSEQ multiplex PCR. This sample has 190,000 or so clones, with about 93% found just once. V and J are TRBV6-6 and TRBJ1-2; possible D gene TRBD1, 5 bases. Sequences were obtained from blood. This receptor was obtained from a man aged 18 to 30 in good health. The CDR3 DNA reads TGTGCCAGCAGCCCCGAGGGACGTAACTATGGCTACACCTTC. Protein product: CASSPEGRNYGYTF.